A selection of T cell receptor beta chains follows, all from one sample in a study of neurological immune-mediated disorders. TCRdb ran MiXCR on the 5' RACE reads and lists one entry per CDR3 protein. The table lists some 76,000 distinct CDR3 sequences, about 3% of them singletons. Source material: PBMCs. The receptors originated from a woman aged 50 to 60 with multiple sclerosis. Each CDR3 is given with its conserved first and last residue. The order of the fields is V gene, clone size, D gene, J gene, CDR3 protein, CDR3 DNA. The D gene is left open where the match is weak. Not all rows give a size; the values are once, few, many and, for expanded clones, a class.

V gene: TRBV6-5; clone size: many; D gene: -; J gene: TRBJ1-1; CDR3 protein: CASSRPRQAFSPNTEAFF; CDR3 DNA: TGTGCCAGCAGCCGCCCCCGACAGGCCTTTTCCCCGAACACTGAAGCTTTCTTT
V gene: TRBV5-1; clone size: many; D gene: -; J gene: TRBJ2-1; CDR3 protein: CASSFQTSSYNEQFF; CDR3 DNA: TGCGCCAGCAGCTTTCAGACCAGCTCCTACAATGAGCAGTTCTTC
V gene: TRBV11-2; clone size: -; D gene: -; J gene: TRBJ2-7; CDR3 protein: CASSFGLWRYYEQYF; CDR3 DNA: TGTGCCAGCAGCTTCGGTCTGTGGCGGTACTACGAGCAGTACTTC
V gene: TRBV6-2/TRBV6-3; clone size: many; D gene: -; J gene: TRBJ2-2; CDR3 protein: CASYGLMNTGELFF; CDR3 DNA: TGTGCCAGCTACGGGCTAATGAACACCGGGGAGCTGTTTTTT
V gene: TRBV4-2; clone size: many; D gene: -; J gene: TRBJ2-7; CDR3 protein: CASSQDRVVSEQYF; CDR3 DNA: TGTGCCAGCAGCCAAGACAGGGTTGTCAGCGAGCAGTACTTC
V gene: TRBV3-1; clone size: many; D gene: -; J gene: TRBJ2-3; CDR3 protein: CASSQDRRSSTDTQYF; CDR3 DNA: TGTGCCAGCAGCCAAGATCGGCGATCTAGCACAGATACGCAGTATTTT
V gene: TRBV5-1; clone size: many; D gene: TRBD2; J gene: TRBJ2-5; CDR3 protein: CASSSTSGAETQYF; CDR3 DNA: TGCGCCAGCAGTTCTACTAGCGGAGCAGAGACCCAGTACTTC
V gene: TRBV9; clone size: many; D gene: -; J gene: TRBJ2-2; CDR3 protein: CASSVGVAGELFF; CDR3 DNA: TGTGCCAGCAGCGTAGGGGTAGCCGGGGAGCTGTTTTTT
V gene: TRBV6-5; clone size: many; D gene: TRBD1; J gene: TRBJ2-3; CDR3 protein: CASTPGGTGTDTQYF; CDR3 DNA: TGTGCCAGCACTCCAGGGGGCACGGGCACAGATACGCAGTATTTT
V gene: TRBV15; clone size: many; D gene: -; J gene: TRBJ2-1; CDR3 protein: CATSREYYNEQFF; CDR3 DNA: TGTGCCACCAGCAGAGAGTACTACAATGAGCAGTTCTTC
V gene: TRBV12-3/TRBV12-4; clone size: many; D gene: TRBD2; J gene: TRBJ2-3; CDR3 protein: CASRISGRPRGDTQYF; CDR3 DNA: TGTGCCAGCAGGATCAGCGGGAGGCCTAGAGGGGATACGCAGTATTTT
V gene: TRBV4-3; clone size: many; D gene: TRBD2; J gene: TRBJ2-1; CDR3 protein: CASSQDERGTHGQFF; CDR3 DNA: TGCGCCAGCAGCCAAGATGAGCGGGGGACCCACGGGCAGTTCTTC
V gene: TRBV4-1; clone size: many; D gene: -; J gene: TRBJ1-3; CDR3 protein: CASSQGLAGQGLYSSTIYF; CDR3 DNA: TGCGCCAGCAGCCAGGGGTTAGCTGGACAAGGATTATATTCGTCCACCATATATTTT
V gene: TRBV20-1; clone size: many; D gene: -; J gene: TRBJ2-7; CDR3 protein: CSARDVTSAKYEQYF; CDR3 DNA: TGCAGTGCTAGAGATGTGACGAGTGCCAAATACGAGCAGTACTTC
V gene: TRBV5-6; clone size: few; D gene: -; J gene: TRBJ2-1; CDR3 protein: CASSRRHNYNEQFF; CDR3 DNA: TGTGCCAGCAGCCGCAGACACAATTACAATGAGCAGTTCTTC
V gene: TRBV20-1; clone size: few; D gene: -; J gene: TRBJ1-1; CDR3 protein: CSARTRNTEAFF; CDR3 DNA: TGCAGTGCTAGAACGCGAAACACTGAAGCTTTCTTT
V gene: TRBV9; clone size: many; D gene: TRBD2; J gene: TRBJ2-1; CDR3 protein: CASSVGGGAYNEQFF; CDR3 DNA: TGTGCCAGCAGCGTAGGCGGGGGGGCCTACAATGAGCAGTTCTTC
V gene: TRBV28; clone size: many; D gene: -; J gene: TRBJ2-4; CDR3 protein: CASSPGAEAKNIQYF; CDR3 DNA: TGTGCCAGCAGTCCTGGGGCTGAAGCCAAAAACATTCAGTACTTC
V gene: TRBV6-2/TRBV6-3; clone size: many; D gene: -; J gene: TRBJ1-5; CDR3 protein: CASSYKDSNQPQHF; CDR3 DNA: TGTGCCAGCAGTTACAAGGATAGCAATCAGCCCCAGCATTTT
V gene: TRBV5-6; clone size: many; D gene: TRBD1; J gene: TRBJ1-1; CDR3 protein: CASSGTGESEAFF; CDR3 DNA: TGTGCCAGCAGCGGGACAGGGGAAAGTGAAGCTTTCTTT
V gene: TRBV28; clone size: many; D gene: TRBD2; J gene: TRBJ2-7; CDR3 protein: CASSLYRRAGGLSYEQYF; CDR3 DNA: TGTGCCAGCAGTTTATATCGTAGGGCGGGGGGACTCTCCTACGAGCAGTACTTC
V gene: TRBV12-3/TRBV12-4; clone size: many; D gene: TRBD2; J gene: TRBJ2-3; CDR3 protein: CASGQRGGSDTQYF; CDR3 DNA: TGTGCCAGCGGTCAGCGGGGGGGCTCAGATACGCAGTATTTT
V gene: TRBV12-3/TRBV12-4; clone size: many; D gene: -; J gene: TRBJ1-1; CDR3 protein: CASSRMWKNTEAFF; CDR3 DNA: TGTGCCAGCAGTCGAATGTGGAAGAACACTGAAGCTTTCTTT
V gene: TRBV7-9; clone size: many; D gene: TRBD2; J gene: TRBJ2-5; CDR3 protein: CASSLRGLAGIETQYF; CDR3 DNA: TGTGCCAGCAGCTTAAGGGGCCTAGCGGGGATCGAGACCCAGTACTTC
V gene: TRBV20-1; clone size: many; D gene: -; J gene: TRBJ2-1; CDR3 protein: CSASGQIAYYNEQFF; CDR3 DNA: TGCAGTGCTAGCGGACAGATAGCCTACTACAATGAGCAGTTCTTC
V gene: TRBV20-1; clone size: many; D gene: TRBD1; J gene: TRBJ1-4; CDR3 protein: CSARAAGGYERELFF; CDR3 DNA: TGCAGTGCTAGAGCGGCAGGGGGGTATGAAAGGGAACTGTTTTTT
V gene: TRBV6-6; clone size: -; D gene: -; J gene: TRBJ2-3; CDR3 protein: CASSYPMIGGGADTQYF; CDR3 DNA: TGTGCCAGCAGTTACCCTATGATCGGAGGCGGTGCAGATACGCAGTATTTT
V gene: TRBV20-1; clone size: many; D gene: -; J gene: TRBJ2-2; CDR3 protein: CSDRATNTGELFF; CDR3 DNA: TGCAGTGATAGAGCGACGAACACCGGGGAGCTGTTTTTT
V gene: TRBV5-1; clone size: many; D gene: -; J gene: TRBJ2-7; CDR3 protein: CASSIRHSYEQYF; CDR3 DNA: TGCGCCAGCAGCATACGCCACTCCTACGAGCAGTACTTC
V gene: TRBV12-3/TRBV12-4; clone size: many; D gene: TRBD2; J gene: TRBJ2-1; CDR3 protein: CASVGASGRAGNEQFF; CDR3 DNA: TGTGCCAGCGTGGGGGCTAGCGGGAGGGCAGGCAATGAGCAGTTCTTC
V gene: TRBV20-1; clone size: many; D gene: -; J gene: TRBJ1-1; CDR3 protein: CSGGTMKYEAFF; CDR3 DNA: TGCAGTGGTGGTACGATGAAGTATGAAGCTTTCTTT
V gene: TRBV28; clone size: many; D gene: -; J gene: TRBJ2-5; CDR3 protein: CASSLTQGRRTWETQYF; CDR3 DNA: TGTGCCAGCAGTTTGACTCAGGGTAGGAGAACGTGGGAGACCCAGTACTTC
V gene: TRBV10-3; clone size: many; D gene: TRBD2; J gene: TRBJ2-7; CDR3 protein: CAISEGLAGGPQEQYF; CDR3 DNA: TGTGCCATCAGTGAGGGGCTAGCGGGAGGGCCTCAGGAGCAGTACTTC
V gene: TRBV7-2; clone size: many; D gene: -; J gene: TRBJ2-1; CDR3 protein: CASSLDGRPRGKSSYNEQFF; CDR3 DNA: TGTGCCAGCAGCTTAGACGGACGGCCCAGGGGTAAAAGCTCCTACAATGAGCAGTTCTTC
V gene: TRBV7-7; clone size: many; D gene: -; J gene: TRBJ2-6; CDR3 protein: CASSGGTGVSNVLTF; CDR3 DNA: TGTGCTAGCAGCGGGGGGACAGGGGTTTCCAACGTCCTGACTTTC
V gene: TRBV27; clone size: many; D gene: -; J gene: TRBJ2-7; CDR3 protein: CALGPKGGGSYEQYF; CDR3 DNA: TGTGCCTTGGGTCCCAAGGGGGGCGGCAGCTACGAGCAGTACTTC
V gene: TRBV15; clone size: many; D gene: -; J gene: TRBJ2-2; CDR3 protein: CATRYRTATGELFF; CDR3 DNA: TGTGCCACCAGATATAGGACAGCCACCGGGGAGCTGTTTTTT
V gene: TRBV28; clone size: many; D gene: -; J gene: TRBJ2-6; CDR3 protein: CASSFSRAGANVLTF; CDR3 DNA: TGTGCCAGCAGTTTCAGCAGGGCCGGGGCCAACGTCCTGACTTTC
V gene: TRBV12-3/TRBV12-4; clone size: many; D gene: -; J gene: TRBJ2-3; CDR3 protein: CASAGQTQDTQYF; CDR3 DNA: TGTGCCAGCGCGGGGCAGACTCAGGATACGCAGTATTTT
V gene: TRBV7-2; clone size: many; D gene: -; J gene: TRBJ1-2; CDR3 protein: CASSSPPGFYGYTF; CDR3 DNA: TGTGCCAGCAGCTCACCTCCAGGGTTCTATGGCTACACCTTC
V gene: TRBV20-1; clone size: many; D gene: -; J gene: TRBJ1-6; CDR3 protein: CSSYPRDTGRSPLHF; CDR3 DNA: TGCAGTTCCTATCCCCGGGACACTGGGAGGTCACCCCTCCACTTT
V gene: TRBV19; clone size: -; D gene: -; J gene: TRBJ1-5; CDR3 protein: CASSISRGGRQPQHF; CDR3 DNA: TGTGCCAGTAGTATATCGAGGGGGGGAAGACAGCCCCAGCATTTT